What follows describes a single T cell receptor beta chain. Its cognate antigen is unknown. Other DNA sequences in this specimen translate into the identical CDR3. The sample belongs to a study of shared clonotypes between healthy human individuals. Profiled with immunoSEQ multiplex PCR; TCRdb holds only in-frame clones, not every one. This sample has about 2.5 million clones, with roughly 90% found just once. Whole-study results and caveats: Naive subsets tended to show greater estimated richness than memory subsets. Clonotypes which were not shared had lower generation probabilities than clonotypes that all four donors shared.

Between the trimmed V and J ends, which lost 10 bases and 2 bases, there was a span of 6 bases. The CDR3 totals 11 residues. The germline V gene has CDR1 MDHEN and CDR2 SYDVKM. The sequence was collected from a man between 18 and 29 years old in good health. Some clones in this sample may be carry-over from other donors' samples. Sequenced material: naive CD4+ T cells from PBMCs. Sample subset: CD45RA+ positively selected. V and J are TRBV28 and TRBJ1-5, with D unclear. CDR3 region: CATRGNQPQHF. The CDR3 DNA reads TGTGCCACCCGGGGCAATCAGCCCCAGCATTTT.